Shown below are 24 T cell receptor beta chains from a single sample sequenced in a study of vaccination effects on CD4 cells after COVID-19 (dated by TCRdb to the early 2020s). The antigens these receptors bind are not known. The ViraFEST assay stimulated PBMC with viral peptide pools and then used TCR sequencing to identify antigen-specific CD4+ T cell clonotypes by expansion. After less than 13 days of culture, CD4+ T cells were isolated with the EasySep CD4+ T cell isolation kit. The absence of prior SARS-CoV-2 infection in healthy vaccine recipients was confirmed by negative nucleocapsid antibodies before and after vaccination. Receptors were amplified or captured by the immunoSEQ multiplex PCR assay. The clones in this table, taken by TCRdb from immuneACCESS, are in-frame only. Not every clone is retained; where verified, under half of the shortfall comes from an unresolved V gene, and the cause of the rest is unknown. This sample lists roughly 75,000 clones; roughly three quarters were detected once. The ten top clones hold roughly 4% of the sample.

The sequences come from CD4+ T cells from PBMCs cultured with HCoV-OC43 spike peptides, collected before COVID-19 vaccination. The cell subset or site label, read with the paper, signifies: HCoV-OC43 spike overlapping peptide pool stimulation. Receptors were obtained from a human donor who received a COVID-19 vaccine.

The chain couples TRBV15 to TRBJ2-7, with 7 bases that match TRBD1. V dropped 0 bases and J dropped 2; count of bases not matched to a gene: 10. CDR1 and CDR2 (germline): LNHNV, YYDKDF (reference sequence). The CDR3 sequence is 17 residues long. In DNA form, the CDR3 reads TGTGCCACCAGCAGAGATTCCCGGACAGGAGACACCTACGAGCAGTACGTC. Translation gives CATSRDSRTGDTYEQYV.

This clone was picked up a small number of times. This sequence joins TRBV6-2 or TRBV6-3 and TRBJ2-5; TRBD2 matches 9 bases. Germline assignment: CDR1 MNHEY and CDR2 SVGEGT. Trimming cost V 5 bases and J 5 bases; bases outside gene matches: 12. The length of the CDR3 is 16 residues. CDR3 DNA: TGTGCCAGCAGTCGACCGGGGCGGGGGGGCCTTGAGACCCAGTACTTC. Its protein is CASSRPGRGGLETQYF.

This chain connects TRBV6-4 to TRBJ2-1; D ambiguous. CDR3 size: 13 residues. Germline V CDR1 and CDR2: MRHNA, SNTAGT. V shed 8 bases and J shed 3 bases, with 11 bases lying between them. The CDR3 sequence is CASSRNDYNEQFF. In DNA form, the CDR3 reads TGTGCCAGCTCGCGCAACGACTACAATGAGCAGTTCTTC.

This sequence joins TRBV5-1 and TRBJ2-2; perhaps TRBD1 as D (6 bases). CDR3 size: 14 residues. The germline CDR1 and CDR2 sequences are SGHRS and YFSETQ. V shed 4 bases and J shed 2 bases, with 9 bases lying between them. CDR3 coding DNA: TGCGCCAGCAGCAGGGGACAAAACACCGGGGAGCTGTTTTTT. Translation gives CASSRGQNTGELFF.

This sequence joins TRBV4-1 and TRBJ2-2; D is undetermined. This CDR3 is built from 15 residues. Germline lookup yields CDR1 MGHRA and CDR2 YSYEKL. Deletions cut 0 bases from V and 6 bases from J, with 11 bases between. CDR3 in amino acids: CASSQEILSAGELFF. CDR3 sequence (DNA): TGCGCCAGCAGCCAAGAGATACTGAGCGCCGGGGAGCTGTTTTTT.

This chain joins TRBV6-6 and TRBJ1-1; D is unresolved. CDR3 length: 15 residues. Germline CDR1 is MNHNY and CDR2 is SVGAGI (reference sequence). Trimming shortened V by 0 bases and J by 1 base, and 9 bases separated the two germline ends. This CDR3 is CASSYSGSQNTEAFF. CDR3 nucleotide sequence: TGTGCCAGCAGTTACTCTGGCAGCCAGAACACTGAAGCTTTCTTT.

This chain connects TRBV7-3 to TRBJ2-5; no definite D call. This CDR3 spans 13 amino acids. V dropped 3 bases and J dropped 2 bases, with 7 bases sitting between them. Germline values: CDR1 SGHTA, CDR2 FQGTGA. CDR3 sequence: CASSFAGQETQYF. As DNA, the CDR3 is TGTGCCAGCAGCTTTGCCGGTCAAGAGACCCAGTACTTC.

This clone turned up a few times. CDR3 nucleotides: TGTGCCAGTAGTATCGGGACGAGGACCGGGGAGCTGTTTTTT. This codes for CASSIGTRTGELFF. V and J are TRBV19 and TRBJ2-2; D possibly matches TRBD1 or TRBD2 (5 bases each). V was pared by 3 bases and J by 5 bases, with 10 bases between. Germline loops: CDR1 LNHDA, CDR2 SQIVND (reference sequence). The CDR3 totals 14 residues.

V gene TRBV19 combines with J gene TRBJ1-3; no firm D call. The CDR3 sequence is 13 residues long. The germline CDR1 and CDR2 sequences are LNHDA and SQIVND (reference sequence). Trimming took 4 bases from V and 0 from J, leaving 4 bases between them. CDR3 in amino acids: CASSRVSGNTIYF. The CDR3 nucleotides are TGTGCCAGTAGTAGGGTCTCTGGAAACACCATATATTTT.

The gene calls are TRBV6-5 and TRBJ1-4; no clear D. This CDR3 is 15 amino acids long. Trimming shortened V by 2 bases and J by 2 bases, and 9 bases separated the two germline ends. The germline gives CDR1 MNHEY, CDR2 SVGAGI. CDR3 nucleotide sequence: TGTGCCAGCAGTTACGACATAAGTACTAATGAAAAACTGTTTTTT. This translates into CASSYDISTNEKLFF.

The chain recombines TRBV6-2 or TRBV6-3 with TRBJ2-7; TRBD1 matches 8 bases. J lost 4 bases, V lost 5 bases, and 7 bases had no gene match. This CDR3 has 14 residues. Looked up from germline, CDR1 is MNHEY and CDR2 is SVGEGT. CDR3 nucleotides: TGTGCCAGCAGTCCCGACAGGGGCCCTTACGAGCAGTACGTC. It specifies CASSPDRGPYEQYV.

The J gene is TRBJ2-4, the V gene TRBV20-1; tentatively, D is TRBD1 or TRBD2 (5 bases each). CDR1 and CDR2 (germline): DFQATT, SNEGSKA (reference sequence). Deletions cut 6 bases from V and 9 bases from J, with 12 bases between. CDR3 length: 11 amino acids. Written as DNA, the CDR3 is TGCAGTGCGGGTTCGAGGGGCATTCAGTACTTC. It encodes CSAGSRGIQYF.

The chain couples TRBV11-1 to TRBJ1-1; D is possibly TRBD1 (6 bases). This CDR3 has 15 residues. CDR1 and CDR2 from the germline V gene are SGHAT and FQDESV (reference sequence). Trimming removed 5 bases at V and 0 bases at J, with 13 bases between. Here the CDR3 DNA reads TGTGCCAGCAGCCCAAACAGGGTTGTGAACACTGAAGCTTTCTTT. Its translation: CASSPNRVVNTEAFF.

The chain has TRBV9 and TRBJ1-4, with 8 bases that match TRBD1. Losses at the gene ends were 0 bases for V and 3 bases for J; bases not matched to a gene: 4. The CDR3 has 16 residues. Germline values: CDR1 SGDLS, CDR2 YYNGEE. The CDR3 DNA follows: TGTGCCAGCAGCGTAGGGGGGACAGGCGCTAATGAAAAACTGTTTTTT. Residues: CASSVGGTGANEKLFF. Based on the CDR3 plus reference TRBV9 and TRBJ1-4, the full variable domain is DSGVTQTPKHLITATGQRVTLRCSPRSGDLSVYWYQQSLDQGLQFLIQYYNGEERAKGNILERFSAQQFPDLHSELNLSSLELGDSALYFCASSVGGTGANEKLFFGSGTQLSVL.

The rearrangement uses TRBV24-1 and TRBJ2-6, with D possibly TRBD2 on 7 matching bases. The ends were cut back, 4 bases at V and 3 bases at J, with 21 bases in the middle. The CDR3 has 19 amino acids. Germline V CDR1 and CDR2: KGHDR, SFDVKD. The CDR3 spells CATSDQRGGNSYGANVLTF. The CDR3 DNA reads as TGTGCCACCAGTGACCAAAGGGGGGGGAACTCTTATGGGGCCAACGTCCTGACTTTC.

The chain has TRBV11-2 and TRBJ2-5; D might be TRBD1 or TRBD2, each matching 5 bases. The CDR3 contains 16 residues. Between the trimmed V and J ends, which lost 2 bases and 5 bases, there was a span of 18 bases. Germline CDR1 is SGHAT and CDR2 is FQNNGV. CDR3 nucleotides: TGTGCCAGCAGCTTATCGATGGGACCCGGCGAGGAGACCCAGTACTTC. Protein sequence: CASSLSMGPGEETQYF.

The genes are TRBV5-1 and TRBJ2-2; 8 bases align to TRBD1. Germline V gives CDR1 SGHRS, CDR2 YFSETQ. This CDR3 comprises 16 residues. Trimming at V came to 4 bases and at J to 4 bases, leaving 9 bases not matched to a gene. In DNA form, the CDR3 reads TGCGCCAGCAGCCTCGGCAGGACAGGGCTCACCGGGGAGCTGTTTTTT. Amino acids: CASSLGRTGLTGELFF.

This chain joins TRBV6-6 and TRBJ2-3; maybe TRBD1 (6 bases). The CDR3 consists of 14 residues. Per germline, CDR1 MNHNY and CDR2 SVGAGI (reference sequence). Trimming left V 5 bases short and J 1 base short, with 10 bases between. The DNA for the CDR3 is TGTGCCAGCAGTAGACCAGGGGGCACAGATACGCAGTATTTT. This gives the protein CASSRPGGTDTQYF.

The J gene is TRBJ1-3, the V gene TRBV28, with 7 bases matching TRBD1. Per the germline V gene, CDR1 is MDHEN and CDR2 is SYDVKM. The V segment lost 5 bases and the J segment 2 bases; nucleotides outside the gene matches: 6. CDR3 length: 15 residues. The CDR3 DNA follows: TGTGCCAGCAGTCCACAGGGGAGGACTGGAAACACCATATATTTT. Translation: CASSPQGRTGNTIYF.

In its sample, this clone was seen once. This chain uses TRBV2 with TRBJ2-1, with 9 bases aligning to TRBD1. CDR3 length equals 15 residues. CDR1 is SNHLY, CDR2 FYNNEI, per germline. The trim removed 2 bases at V and 3 bases at J, leaving 2 bases unmatched. CDR3 protein: CASSERQGDYNEQFF. CDR3 DNA sequence: TGTGCCAGCAGTGAACGACAGGGGGACTACAATGAGCAGTTCTTC.

This clone was seen a single time. The rearrangement joins TRBV7-2 to TRBJ1-3; tentative D call: TRBD1 (6 bases). The germline V and J ends were trimmed by 3 bases and 10 bases, with 16 bases remaining between them. The CDR3 spans 14 residues. CDR1 is SGHTA, CDR2 FQGNSA, per germline. Here the CDR3 DNA reads TGTGCCAGCAGCTTGCAGGGGTCGGGATATACCATATATTTT. As protein: CASSLQGSGYTIYF.

This clone was detected only once. The chain links TRBV19 to TRBJ2-3, with D possibly being TRBD2 (7 bases). This CDR3 is built from 19 residues. Germline V lookup: CDR1 LNHDA, CDR2 SQIVND (reference sequence). Trimming left V 3 bases short and J 0 bases short, with 22 bases between. This CDR3 reads CASSIGLSRGGWSTDTQYF. CDR3 nucleotide sequence: TGTGCCAGTAGTATCGGACTCTCGCGCGGGGGCTGGAGCACAGATACGCAGTATTTT. Filled out from reference TRBV19 and TRBJ2-3, the complete variable domain reads DGGITQSPKYLFRKEGQNVTLSCEQNLNHDAMYWYRQDPGQGLRLIYYSQIVNDFQKGDIAEGYSVSREKKESFPLTVTSAQKNPTAFYLCASSIGLSRGGWSTDTQYFGPGTRLTVL.

Here the CDR3 DNA reads TGTGCCAGCAGCGCCATGGGTGTGGCCGGCACCTATGGCTACACCTTC. Its translation: CASSAMGVAGTYGYTF. V usage is TRBV7-8 and J usage is TRBJ1-2; D uncertain. This CDR3 is built from 16 residues. Germline CDR1 is SGHVS and CDR2 is FQNEAQ. V was shortened by 5 bases and J by 4 bases, with 20 bases between the two germline ends. The entire variable domain, with the rest obtained from reference TRBV7-8 and TRBJ1-2, is as follows: GAGVSQSPRYKVAKRGQDVALRCDPISGHVSLFWYQQALGQGPEFLTYFQNEAQLDKSGLPSDRFFAERPEGSVSTLKIQRTQQEDSAVYLCASSAMGVAGTYGYTFGSGTRLTVV.

V usage is TRBV7-3 and J usage is TRBJ1-2; 8 positions agree with TRBD1. This CDR3 contains 13 residues. V dropped 6 bases and J dropped 7; count of bases not matched to a gene: 7. The V gene's germline CDR1 is SGHTA and CDR2 FQGTGA. The CDR3 reads CASRLGQDRGYTF. CDR3 nucleotide sequence: TGTGCCAGCAGATTGGGACAGGACCGTGGCTACACCTTC.